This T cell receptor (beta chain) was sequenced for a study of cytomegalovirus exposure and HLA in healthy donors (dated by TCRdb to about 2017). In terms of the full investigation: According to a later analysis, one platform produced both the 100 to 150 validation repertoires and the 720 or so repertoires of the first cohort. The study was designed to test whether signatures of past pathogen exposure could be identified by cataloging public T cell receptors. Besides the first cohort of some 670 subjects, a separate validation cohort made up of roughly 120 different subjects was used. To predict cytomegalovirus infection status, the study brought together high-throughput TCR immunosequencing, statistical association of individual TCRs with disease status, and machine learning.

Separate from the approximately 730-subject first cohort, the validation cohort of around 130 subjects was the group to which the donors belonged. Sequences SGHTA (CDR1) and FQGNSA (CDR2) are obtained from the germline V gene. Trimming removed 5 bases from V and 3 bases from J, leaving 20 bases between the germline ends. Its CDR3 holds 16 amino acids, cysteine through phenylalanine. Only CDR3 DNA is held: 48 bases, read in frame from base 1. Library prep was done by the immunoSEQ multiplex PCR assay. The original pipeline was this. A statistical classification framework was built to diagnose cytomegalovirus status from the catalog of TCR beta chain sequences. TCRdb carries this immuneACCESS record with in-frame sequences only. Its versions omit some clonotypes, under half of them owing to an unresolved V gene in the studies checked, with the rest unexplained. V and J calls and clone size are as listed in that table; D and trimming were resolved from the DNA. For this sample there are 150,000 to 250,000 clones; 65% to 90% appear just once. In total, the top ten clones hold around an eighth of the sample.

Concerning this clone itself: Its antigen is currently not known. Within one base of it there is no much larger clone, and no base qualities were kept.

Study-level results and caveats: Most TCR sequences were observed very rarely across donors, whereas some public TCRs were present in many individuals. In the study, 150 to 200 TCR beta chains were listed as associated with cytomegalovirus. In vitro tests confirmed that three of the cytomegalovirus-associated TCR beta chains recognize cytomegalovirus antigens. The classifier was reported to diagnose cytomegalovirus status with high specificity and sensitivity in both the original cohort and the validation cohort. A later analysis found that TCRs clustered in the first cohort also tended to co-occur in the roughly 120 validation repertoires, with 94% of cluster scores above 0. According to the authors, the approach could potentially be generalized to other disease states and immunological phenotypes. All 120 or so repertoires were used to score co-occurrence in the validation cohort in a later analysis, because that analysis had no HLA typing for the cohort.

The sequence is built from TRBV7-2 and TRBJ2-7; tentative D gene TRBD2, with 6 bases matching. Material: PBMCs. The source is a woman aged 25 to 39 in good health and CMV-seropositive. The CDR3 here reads CASSLQVVGGFYEQYF. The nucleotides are TGTGCCAGCAGCCTCCAAGTGGTCGGGGGATTCTACGAGCAGTACTTC.